This T cell receptor (beta chain) was recorded in a study of blood T cell repertoires in COVID-19. Overall study: Donors in the United States, Italy and Spain gave samples during acute or convalescent COVID-19.

The CDR3 is 18 amino acids. Germline trimming cut 2 bases from V and 8 bases from J; bases unmatched to any gene: 16. The germline gives CDR1 MDHEN, CDR2 SYDVKM. Per the study methods: For nucleated cells, counts were estimated from reference gene primer amplification. TCRdb keeps only in-frame clones here, not all; method: immunoSEQ multiplex PCR. The V and J calls and clone size come from that table; D and trimming were worked out from the DNA. There are about 170,000 clones in the sample; more than 70% occur only once, and over 9.5% lies in the top ten. Sequencing was carried out using peripheral blood. The V gene is TRBV28, the J gene TRBJ2-3; 10 bases align to TRBD1. The receptor comes from an elderly woman with active or convalescent COVID-19. The CDR3 DNA reads TGTGCCAGCAGTTTAAACCGGGGACAGGGGCTTGGGAGGGGTACGCAGTATTTT. Its protein is CASSLNRGQGLGRGTQYF. Combining the CDR3 with reference TRBV28 and TRBJ2-3 gives the whole variable domain DVKVTQSSRYLVKRTGEKVFLECVQDMDHENMFWYRQDPGLGLRLIYFSYDVKMKEKGDIPEGYSVSREKKERFSLILESASTNQTSMYLCASSLNRGQGLGRGTQYFGPGTRLTVL.